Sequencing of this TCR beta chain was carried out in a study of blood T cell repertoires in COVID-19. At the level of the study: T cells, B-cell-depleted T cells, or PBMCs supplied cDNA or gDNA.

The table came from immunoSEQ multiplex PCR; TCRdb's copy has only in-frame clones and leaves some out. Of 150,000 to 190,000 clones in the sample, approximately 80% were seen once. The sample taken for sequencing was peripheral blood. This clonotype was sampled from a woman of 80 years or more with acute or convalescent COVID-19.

Here the CDR3 reads CATGQGSTGELFF. In DNA, the CDR3 is TGTGCCACCGGACAGGGGAGCACCGGGGAGCTGTTTTTT. The chain is built from TRBV24-1 and TRBJ2-2; 9 bases fit TRBD1. In germline, CDR1 is KGHDR, CDR2 SFDVKD. The CDR3 totals 13 residues. V lost 9 bases and J lost 4; bases outside the gene matches: 2.